This TCR beta chain derives from a study of radiotherapy plus CTLA-4 blockade in lung cancer (dated by TCRdb to 2017 to 2018). About the investigation overall: Among the enrolled patients, 15% to 20% had an objective response, and less than 40% reached disease control.

Libraries were made using the immunoSEQ multiplex PCR assay. TCRdb mirrors the immuneACCESS table, restricted to in-frame sequences. Some clones are absent from its copies; in checked studies, under half trace to an unresolved V gene, and the reason for the others is unknown. This sample is represented by some 64,000 clones; about 72% of them were singletons. The ten largest clonotypes hold about 17% of the sample. Details on this clone: The antigen it recognizes is unknown. Base-call qualities are not available, and no considerably larger clone is one nucleotide away.

The germline V end is reduced by 0 bases and the J end by 2 bases; junction bases left unmatched: 4. CDR1 and CDR2 (SGHRS, YFSETQ) derive from the germline V gene. The CDR3 has 17 amino acids, counting the end cysteine and phenylalanine. Left in the record is the CDR3 DNA by itself, 51 bases read in frame from the first base. In this study, focal radiation therapy paired with CTLA-4 blockade (ipilimumab) was tested in patients who had chemo-refractory metastatic non-small-cell lung cancer. The full study reports these points: TCR clones derived from tumors expanded in peripheral blood after treatment with radiotherapy and ipilimumab. Early dynamic changes in blood T cell clones, together with increased serum interferon-beta after radiation, were reported as the strongest predictors of response.

Source: peripheral blood, taken from a patient treated with radiotherapy plus ipilimumab. The sequence derives from a human donor with non-small cell lung cancer whose response to radiotherapy plus ipilimumab could not be evaluated. Some clones in this sample may be carry-over from other donors' samples. The sequence links TRBV5-1 to TRBJ2-1; TRBD1 agrees with 11 junctional bases. The CDR3 amino acid sequence is: CASSLGGTGGPYNEQFF. The DNA is TGCGCCAGCAGCTTGGGCGGGACAGGGGGACCCTACAATGAGCAGTTCTTC.